This section outlines one T cell receptor (beta chain) sequence together with its context. This clone was seen only a few times. Its antigen is still unknown. Per-base quality was not reported, and no clone a single base away is much larger than it. From each donor, a single peripheral blood sample of about 116 mL on average was drawn into heparinised tubes. A BD FACSAria II was used to sort naive, central memory, regulatory and stem cell-like memory CD4+ T cells with a panel that included CD45RO, CCR7, CD25, CD127, CD95 and CD27. Purity was above 98% for every sorted population. PBMCs were separated immediately by Lymphoprep density gradient centrifugation and were stained directly, without being cultured. To minimize batch effects, samples were stained and sorted in pairs, one healthy donor with one patient per experiment. These data belong to a study of beta chain features in type 1 diabetes (dated 2018 in TCRdb). General notes on the study: Mean age, gender distribution, total cell number and subset yield were not different between patients and healthy donors. A total of roughly 100 million sorted cells were examined across all samples, and the number of cells per subset was strongly correlated with RNA yield. In the study, recently diagnosed type 1 diabetes patients and matched healthy donors were compared on the TCRB repertoires of their sorted circulating CD4+ T cell subsets. Regulatory and stem cell-like memory subsets were isolated from only 8 patients and roughly eight healthy donors, whereas naive and central memory subsets came from all 30 or so donors.

The entire isolated RNA was reverse transcribed using the High Capacity cDNA Reverse Transcription Kit, and thus expressed TCRB transcripts were sequenced. Naive, central memory and regulatory T cell samples underwent deep immunoSEQ sequencing, averaging approximately 3.3 million total reads per sample. Sorted cells were lysed in RLT buffer, and RNA was extracted using DNase-treated RNeasy Micro or Mini kits according to cell number. To prevent cross-contamination, each cell subset was processed individually, whereas patient and healthy donor samples were processed jointly. TCRB sequences were amplified from cDNA with the immunoSEQ multiplex PCR, producing 87-bp fragments spanning the CDR3 region. The amplicons were sequenced using the Illumina HiSeq platform. On the authors' methods: Synthetic template baselines were used to correct PCR bias computationally, reads within Hamming distance 2 were collapsed together, and singletons that could not be merged were discarded. Reads were aligned against IMGT to assign V, D and J genes, CDR3 length and insertions or deletions at six rearrangement sites. Clonotype counts were normalized to sorted cell number within each subset before computing true diversity and Gini coefficients with the tcR R package. The overlap coefficient, calculated on TCRB nucleotide sequences, was used to measure repertoire sharing. As a proxy for the pre-selection repertoire, out-of-frame TCRB sequences from naive cells were analyzed. Drawn from immuneACCESS, this table holds only the in-frame rearrangements with V and J called that TCRdb kept. Clones are partly lost; checked studies trace under half to an unresolved V gene and leave the rest unexplained. Clone size and V and J calls were adopted from that table, with D and trimming inferred from the DNA. This sample gives fewer than 900,000 clones in total; 15% to 20% of them show up just once. Jointly, the top ten make up 0.02% to 0.03% of the sample.

Overall study results and their limits: Because cDNA rather than genomic DNA was sequenced, highly expressing activated cells could have been over-represented, although no difference in activation and CD3 levels was found between groups. A moderate but significant shortening of TCRB CDR3 length was observed in type 1 diabetes patients in all four CD4+ subsets. At VDJ recombination sites, type 1 diabetes patients had fewer insertions and more deleted nucleotides, which implies abnormalities in thymic rearrangement. HLA sub-analyses involved small numbers of individuals, so any influence of HLA type on TCRB rearrangement remained unresolved. Shorter templates might be favored by PCR, yet because patient and control samples were amplified and corrected together, any such skew would affect both groups equally. Naive, central memory and regulatory TCRB repertoires appeared to be more similar among patients than among healthy donors.

V is cut back by 4 bases and J by 9 bases, with 9 bases in the junction unmatched. Spanning cysteine to phenylalanine, the CDR3 consists of 16 amino acids. Of all the DNA, just the CDR3 is kept, 48 bases in frame from base 1. CDR1 SGHTA and CDR2 FQGNSA were looked up in the germline V gene. The TCR comes from a woman aged 18-30 years in good health. The chain is assembled from TRBV7-2 and TRBJ2-1; 13 central bases correspond to TRBD2. Material for sequencing was naive CD4+ T cells from blood. In light of the paper, this sample's cell subset or site label describes: true naive CD4+ T cells. The CDR3 region has the sequence CASSSRTSGSGGEQFF. The sequence in DNA is TGTGCCAGCAGCTCGAGGACTAGCGGGAGTGGTGGTGAGCAGTTCTTC. Supplemented by the reference TRBV7-2 and TRBJ2-1 proteins around the CDR3, the complete variable domain is GAGVSQSPSNKVTEKGKDVELRCDPISGHTALYWYRQSLGQGLEFLIYFQGNSAPDKSGLPSDRFSAERTGGSVSTLTIQRTQQEDSAVYLCASSSRTSGSGGEQFFGPGTRLTVL.